Below are 22 T cell receptor beta chains sequenced from a single sample in a study of Graves' ophthalmopathy and Graves' hyperthyroidism. Investigators amplified TCR beta CDR3 regions from RNA transcripts. First-round RT-PCR relied on HTBI primers, and a second-round multiplex PCR came next. TCRdb re-analysed the multiplex PCR reads in MiXCR, keeping a single row per CDR3 protein. The profile shows about 700,000 distinct CDR3 sequences, just over 40% of them singletons. Source material: peripheral blood. These receptors originate from an adult man with Graves' ophthalmopathy.

The rearrangement links TRBV30 to TRBJ1-5, with unresolved D. The germline V and J ends were trimmed by 2 bases and 5 bases, with 10 bases remaining between them. This CDR3 is built from 13 residues. Germline lookup yields CDR1 GTSNPN and CDR2 SVGIG (reference sequence). CDR3 protein: CAWSHSQDQPQHF. In DNA, the CDR3 is TGTGCCTGGAGTCACAGTCAGGATCAGCCCCAGCATTTT.

This clonotype came up once. The chain links TRBV25-1 to TRBJ1-5, with D possibly being TRBD1 (5 bases). V was shortened by 8 bases and J by 3 bases, with 20 bases between the two germline ends. CDR3 length: 16 amino acids. Germline V gene lookup returns CDR1 MGHDK and CDR2 SYGVNS. The CDR3 sequence is CASSPLGRGNNQPQHF. CDR3 bases: TGTGCCAGCTCACCCCTGGGACGAGGGAACAATCAGCCCCAGCATTTT.

In this sample, this clonotype turned up many times. The V gene is TRBV7-9, the J gene TRBJ1-3; possibly TRBD1 for D (6 bases). V lost 5 bases and J 3 bases, leaving 17 bases between the germline ends. Germline V gene lookup returns CDR1 SEHNR and CDR2 FQNEAQ (reference sequence). The CDR3 spans 16 residues. As DNA, the CDR3 is TGTGCCAGCAGCCCCTCGGGGGGCGGCTATGGAAACACCATATATTTT. Its protein is CASSPSGGGYGNTIYF.

Of note for this clonotype: A single base separates this from a much larger clone, so it may be a read error. J is TRBJ1-1 and V is TRBV10-3; D remains unclear. Per germline, CDR1 ENHRY and CDR2 SYGVKD. Trimming shortened V by 5 bases and J by 4 bases, and 17 bases separated the two germline ends. The CDR3 extends over 15 amino acids. This CDR3 reads CAISYSAGTGTEAFF. DNA for the CDR3: TGTGCCATCAGTTACTCGGCAGGAACGGGCACTGAAGCTTTCTTT.

This clonotype was counted at least ten times. This chain links TRBV10-3 with TRBJ1-1; TRBD1 might be the D (5 bases). The germline gives CDR1 ENHRY, CDR2 SYGVKD. Trimming left V 4 bases short and J 3 bases short, with 12 bases between. CDR3 size: 14 residues. The chain's CDR3 is CAISASGWDTEAFF. CDR3 coding DNA: TGTGCCATCAGTGCCTCAGGGTGGGACACTGAAGCTTTCTTT.

Many counts were recorded for this clonotype. This sequence joins TRBV5-1 and TRBJ2-7; maybe TRBD2 (5 bases). V dropped 4 bases and J dropped 2 bases, with 22 bases sitting between them. Germline V CDR1 and CDR2: SGHRS, YFSETQ. The CDR3 length is 17 residues. CDR3 nucleotides: TGCGCCAGCAGCGACCCGACCCGGGATGAAAGGCCCTACGAGCAGTACTTC. Its protein is CASSDPTRDERPYEQYF.

The rearrangement joins TRBV5-5 to TRBJ2-7, with D tentatively TRBD1 (5 bases). The V gene lost 1 base and the J gene lost 4 bases, with 18 bases spanning the gap. CDR3 length: 16 amino acids. Germline values: CDR1 SGHKS, CDR2 YYEKEE (reference sequence). The CDR3: CASSLIGTGGPYEQYF. For the CDR3, the DNA is TGTGCCAGCAGCTTGATTGGCACAGGTGGACCTTACGAGCAGTACTTC.

This clonotype was detected a few times. The genes are TRBV11-2 and TRBJ1-4; a possible D gene is TRBD1 (6 bases). Trimming left V 5 bases short and J 8 bases short, with 24 bases between. The CDR3 covers 17 residues. Germline CDR1 and CDR2: SGHAT and FQNNGV. This CDR3 is CASSQDLDSRSSEKLFF. For the CDR3, the DNA is TGTGCCAGCAGCCAAGATTTGGACAGCAGGTCGAGCGAAAAACTGTTTTTT.

V gene TRBV25-1 combines with J gene TRBJ1-4; D unclear. The CDR3 extends over 13 amino acids. V was trimmed by 6 bases and J by 7 bases, leaving 12 bases between them. CDR1 MGHDK and CDR2 SYGVNS come from the germline V gene. Here the CDR3 reads CASSPGWGEKLFF. In nucleotides, the CDR3 is TGTGCCAGCAGCCCTGGGTGGGGTGAAAAACTGTTTTTT.

This clonotype appeared a single time. V gene TRBV15 combines with J gene TRBJ1-2; D gene ambiguous. Germline V gene data show CDR1 as LNHNV and CDR2 as YYDKDF (reference sequence). With 0 bases removed from V and 1 base from J, the gap between germline ends came to 12 bases. The CDR3 covers 16 residues. CDR3 DNA: TGTGCCACCAGCAGAGAGATAGGGCGCCTTAACTATGGCTACACCTTC. It codes for CATSREIGRLNYGYTF. Full variable domain (rest looked up from reference TRBV15 and TRBJ1-2): DAMVIQNPRYQVTQFGKPVTLSCSQTLNHNVMYWYQQKSSQAPKLLFHYYDKDFNNEADTPDNFQSRRPNTSFCFLDIRSPGLGDTAMYLCATSREIGRLNYGYTFGSGTRLTVV.

In the case of this clonotype: Since a much larger clone is just one base distant, this may be a read error. The rearrangement joins TRBV20-1 to TRBJ2-7, with 9 nucleotides matching TRBD1. CDR3 size: 14 residues. The junction had 8 bases not matched to a gene; V was cut back by 3 bases and J by 5 bases. Germline CDR1 is DFQATT and CDR2 is SNEGSKA (reference sequence). CDR3 residues: CSARRTGARDEQYF. The CDR3 DNA follows: TGCAGTGCTAGGAGGACAGGGGCAAGGGACGAGCAGTACTTC.

CDR3 sequence reads: CASRETGAGEKLFF. The CDR3 region has the DNA TGTGCCAGCAGGGAGACAGGGGCCGGAGAAAAACTGTTTTTT. This chain links TRBV2 with TRBJ1-4; 8 nucleotides line up with TRBD1. V lost 6 bases, J lost 8 bases, and 8 bases stayed unmatched. There are 14 residues in the CDR3. The germline V gene has CDR1 SNHLY and CDR2 FYNNEI.

This clonotype was recorded at least ten times. The rearrangement joins TRBV29-1 to TRBJ1-1; D uncertain. The CDR3 has 13 amino acids. Trimming took 7 bases from V and 1 from J, leaving 13 bases between them. CDR1 is SQVTM, CDR2 ANQGSEA, per germline. The CDR3 sequence is CSADGVSNTEAFF. Written as DNA, the CDR3 is TGCAGCGCCGATGGGGTTTCGAACACTGAAGCTTTCTTT.

As for this clonotype: A much larger clone differs by one base, so this may be a read error. This chain joins TRBV4-1 and TRBJ2-5, with 11 bases fitting TRBD2. This CDR3 is 15 amino acids long. The germline V gene encodes CDR1 MGHRA and CDR2 YSYEKL. V dropped 5 bases and J dropped 7; count of bases not matched to a gene: 9. For the CDR3, the DNA is TGCGCCAGCAGCGAATCTACTAGCGGGGGTGGGACCCAGTACTTC. It specifies CASSESTSGGGTQYF.

The sample holds many counts of this clonotype. The chain is built from TRBV6-4 and TRBJ2-2; D unresolved. CDR3 length equals 13 residues. V was clipped by 0 bases and J by 4 bases, with 3 bases between them. The germline CDR1 and CDR2 sequences are MRHNA and SNTAGT. CDR3 amino acids: CASSDSSTGELFF. Written as DNA, the CDR3 is TGTGCCAGCAGTGACTCTAGCACCGGGGAGCTGTTTTTT.

This clonotype was seen only once. Just one base apart from a much larger clone, this may be a read error. The gene calls are TRBV7-9 and TRBJ1-2, with a weak D call TRBD1 (5 bases). The CDR3 has 15 residues. The ends were cut back, 1 base at V and 3 bases at J, with 12 bases in the middle. The V gene's germline CDR1 is SEHNR and CDR2 FQNEAQ (reference sequence). CDR3 sequence: CASSLGGGEYYGYTF. The CDR3, as DNA: TGTGCCAGCAGCTTAGGCGGAGGGGAGTACTATGGCTACACCTTC. The whole variable domain, filled in from reference TRBV7-9 and TRBJ1-2, reads DTGVSQNPRHKITKRGQNVTFRCDPISEHNRLYWYRQTLGQGPEFLTYFQNEAQLEKSRLLSDRFSAERPKGSFSTLEIQRTEQGDSAMYLCASSLGGGEYYGYTFGSGTRLTVV.

This clonotype has ten or more counts. V is TRBV29-1 and J is TRBJ2-7, with 7 nucleotides matching TRBD1. Germline values: CDR1 SQVTM, CDR2 ANQGSEA. The trim removed 7 bases at V and 4 bases at J, leaving 7 bases unmatched. The CDR3 is made up of 12 amino acids. The DNA for the CDR3 is TGCAGCGCAACAGGGGAAGCGTACGAGCAGTACTTC. Its protein product is CSATGEAYEQYF.

This chain uses TRBV20-1 with TRBJ1-1, with no clear D. The CDR3 covers 13 residues. Trimming stripped 4 bases from V and 0 bases from J, with 9 bases between. Looked up from germline, CDR1 is DFQATT and CDR2 is SNEGSKA (reference sequence). The CDR3 DNA is TGCAGTGCTATACCGGGGTTGAACACTGAAGCTTTCTTT. The encoded protein is CSAIPGLNTEAFF.

The V gene is TRBV9, the J gene TRBJ2-7; no reliable D call. Trimming pared 4 bases from V and 10 bases from J, leaving 9 bases between. The CDR3 is made up of 10 amino acids. Germline V gene sequence: CDR1 SGDLS, CDR2 YYNGEE. The CDR3 loop reads CASSQNEQYF. DNA of the CDR3: TGTGCCAGCAGCCAGAATGAACAGTACTTC.

This clonotype has ten or more counts. This chain links TRBV25-1 with TRBJ1-2; no clear D. Trimming shortened V by 7 bases and J by 7 bases, and 16 bases separated the two germline ends. The germline V gene encodes CDR1 MGHDK and CDR2 SYGVNS. CDR3 length: 13 residues. The CDR3 here is CASIGEVGAGYTF. CDR3 sequence (DNA): TGTGCCAGCATTGGGGAAGTAGGCGCTGGCTACACCTTC.

This clonotype showed up just a few times. J is TRBJ1-2 and V is TRBV7-2; 7 positions match TRBD1. The CDR3 is 13 amino acids. The germline CDR1 and CDR2 sequences are SGHTA and FQGNSA. Trimming took 11 bases from V and 8 from J; bases not matched to a gene: 14. The CDR3 sequence is CAWSQGGAEGYTF. The CDR3 nucleotides read TGTGCCTGGAGCCAGGGGGGGGCCGAGGGCTACACCTTC.

The sample holds many counts of this clonotype. The chain employs TRBV7-9 and TRBJ2-7; D not certain. The V end was cut by 7 bases, the J end by 8 bases, with 18 bases between. Germline CDR1 reads SEHNR; CDR2 reads FQNEAQ (reference sequence). CDR3 length equals 13 residues. The CDR3 sequence: CASTSDPGYKQYF. In nucleotides, the CDR3 is TGTGCCAGCACCTCGGACCCCGGGTACAAGCAGTACTTC. The full variable domain, its missing parts supplied by reference TRBV7-9 and TRBJ2-7, is DTGVSQNPRHKITKRGQNVTFRCDPISEHNRLYWYRQTLGQGPEFLTYFQNEAQLEKSRLLSDRFSAERPKGSFSTLEIQRTEQGDSAMYLCASTSDPGYKQYFGPGTRLTVT.